Below, 2 T cell receptor beta chains from the same sample are listed, as sequenced in a study of shared clonotypes between healthy human individuals. TCRdb keeps only in-frame clones here, not all; method: immunoSEQ multiplex PCR. The data show roughly 1,100,000 clones, with more than 60% seen just once and over 1.3% held by the top ten. The sequencing sample was made of memory CD4+ T cells sorted from blood. Subset of the sample: CD45RA-negative fraction. These receptors were collected from a man between 18 and 29 years old in good health.

This clone has only a few counts. This rearrangement joins TRBV7-9 to TRBJ2-7; TRBD2 agrees at 7 bases. Germline CDR1 and CDR2: SEHNR and FQNEAQ (reference sequence). The CDR3 totals 13 residues. V trimming: 4 bases; J trimming: 6 bases; junction bases outside the gene matches: 6. The CDR3 is CASSSPWGGEQYF. Written as DNA, the CDR3 is TGTGCCAGCAGCTCACCTTGGGGGGGCGAGCAGTACTTC.

The V and J genes are TRBV27 and TRBJ2-3; perhaps TRBD2 as D (5 bases). In germline, CDR1 is MNHEY, CDR2 SMNVEV (reference sequence). There are 14 residues in the CDR3. V dropped 3 bases and J dropped 4 bases, with 11 bases sitting between them. The CDR3 nucleotides are TGTGCCAGCAGTTTGGAGAGGCGGGCAGATACGCAGTATTTT. This codes for CASSLERRADTQYF.